This T cell receptor beta chain was recovered during a study of cytomegalovirus exposure and HLA in healthy donors. Points from the study as a whole: The study carried out a later analysis of TCR beta sequences. It associated some 15,000 of them with specific HLA alleles at a false discovery rate of 0.05.

The PCR contained 60 Vbeta and 13 Jbeta primers. TCRdb's copy holds only in-frame clones and misses some; the assay was immunoSEQ multiplex PCR. The sample includes about 160,000 clones, 80% of them seen just once. Concerning this clone: The antigen is undetermined.

This clonotype was obtained from a woman in her fifties or sixties in good health and CMV-seropositive. Sequencing was performed on PBMCs.

The CDR3 loop is CASSIGAFEAFF. DNA for the CDR3: TGTGCCAGTAGTATAGGGGCCTTTGAAGCTTTCTTT. The chain joins TRBV19 to TRBJ1-1; D is unresolved. V lost 1 base to trimming and J lost 7 bases, with 7 bases between them. Looked up from germline, CDR1 is LNHDA and CDR2 is SQIVND (reference sequence). The CDR3 is 12 amino acids.